The 14 T cell receptor beta chains in this list originate from one sample, sequenced in a study of blood T cell repertoires in COVID-19 (TCRdb year 2020). The method was the immunoSEQ multiplex PCR assay. TCRdb retrieved this table from immuneACCESS and kept in-frame rearrangements only. Not all clones are present; in checked studies, unresolved V genes account for under half, and no reason is known for the remainder. The sample contains about 220,000 clones, 88% of them found a single time. The ten most abundant clones make up approximately 2.7% of the sample. The material sequenced was PBMCs or T cells enriched from blood (not recorded which). These receptors all come from a woman in her thirties who had recovered from COVID-19.

This chain uses TRBV7-2 with TRBJ2-3; possibly TRBD1 for D (5 bases). Germline-derived CDR1 and CDR2 are SGHTA and FQGNSA. The CDR3 covers 14 residues. Trimming stripped 10 bases from V and 2 bases from J, with 16 bases between. This CDR3 is CATTRVGFTDTQYF. The CDR3 region has the DNA TGTGCCACCACCAGGGTGGGGTTCACAGATACGCAGTATTTT. The variable domain in full, with the rest retrieved from reference TRBV7-2 and TRBJ2-3, is GAGVSQSPSNKVTEKGKDVELRCDPISGHTALYWYRQSLGQGLEFLIYFQGNSAPDKSGLPSDRFSAERTGGSVSTLTIQRTQQEDSAVYLCATTRVGFTDTQYFGPGTRLTVL.

The chain employs TRBV7-8 and TRBJ2-3; 13 nucleotides match TRBD2. After removal of 5 bases from V and 6 bases from J, the junction contained 11 bases not matched to a gene. The CDR3 has 17 residues. The V gene's germline CDR1 is SGHVS and CDR2 FQNEAQ. In nucleotides, the CDR3 is TGTGCCAGCAGCCCCCTGGGGACTAGCGGGGCCTCGGATACGCAGTATTTT. Residues: CASSPLGTSGASDTQYF.

The chain uses TRBV7-2 and TRBJ2-7; 7 bases match TRBD2. The length of the CDR3 is 15 residues. After removal of 0 bases from V and 0 bases from J, the junction contained 2 bases not matched to a gene. Germline values: CDR1 SGHTA, CDR2 FQGNSA. This CDR3 is CASSLALAVSYEQYF. In DNA form, the CDR3 reads TGTGCCAGCAGCTTAGCGCTAGCGGTCTCCTACGAGCAGTACTTC. Filled out from reference TRBV7-2 and TRBJ2-7, the complete variable domain reads GAGVSQSPSNKVTEKGKDVELRCDPISGHTALYWYRQSLGQGLEFLIYFQGNSAPDKSGLPSDRFSAERTGGSVSTLTIQRTQQEDSAVYLCASSLALAVSYEQYFGPGTRLTVT.

The V and J genes are TRBV4-1 and TRBJ1-2; 10 bases line up with TRBD1. The V gene end was trimmed by 7 bases and the J gene end by 0 bases; junction bases not matched to a gene: 14. There are 18 residues in the CDR3. The V gene's germline CDR1 is MGHRA and CDR2 YSYEKL. CDR3 nucleotide sequence: TGCGCCAGCAACCACCACGGGACAGGGGTGCCAGCTAACTATGGCTACACCTTC. This encodes CASNHHGTGVPANYGYTF.

The rearrangement links TRBV4-3 to TRBJ1-2; TRBD1 is a possible D gene (6 bases). V lost 4 bases and J 6 bases, leaving 18 bases between the germline ends. Germline assignment: CDR1 LGHNA and CDR2 YSLEER. This CDR3 spans 15 amino acids. The CDR3 loop is CASSPATGFMNGYTF. CDR3 nucleotides: TGCGCCAGCAGCCCGGCCACAGGGTTTATGAATGGCTACACCTTC.

V usage is TRBV2 and J usage is TRBJ1-3; 10 bases are a match to TRBD1. The V gene end was trimmed by 6 bases and the J gene end by 0 bases; junction bases not matched to a gene: 11. The CDR3 has 18 residues. Germline-derived CDR1 and CDR2 are SNHLY and FYNNEI. CDR3 protein: CASSGQGETRNSGNTIYF. The CDR3 DNA is TGTGCCAGCAGCGGACAGGGGGAAACCCGAAACTCTGGAAACACCATATATTTT. Using reference TRBV2 and TRBJ1-3 for the parts outside the CDR3, the full variable domain is EPEVTQTPSHQVTQMGQEVILRCVPISNHLYFYWYRQILGQKVEFLVSFYNNEISEKSEIFDDQFSVERPDGSNFTLKIRSTKLEDSAMYFCASSGQGETRNSGNTIYFGEGSWLTVV.

This sequence joins TRBV2 and TRBJ1-6, with D maybe TRBD1 (6 bases). This CDR3 region has 14 residues. Germline loops: CDR1 SNHLY, CDR2 FYNNEI. V was cut by 3 bases and J by 10 bases, with 13 bases left in between. The CDR3 is CASSEGNRVSPLHF. The CDR3 DNA reads as TGTGCCAGCAGTGAGGGGAACAGGGTATCACCCCTCCACTTT.

As to this clone: One end of the junction varies from germline; a read error may be responsible. The V and J genes are TRBV7-2 and TRBJ1-2, with 7 nucleotides matching TRBD1. The CDR3 contains 15 residues. From germline, CDR1 is SGHTA and CDR2 FQGNSA. This CDR3 reads CASRLGSGGSDGYTF. CDR3 DNA sequence: TGTGCCAGCAGATTAGGGTCAGGGGGAAGCGATGGCTACACCTTC.

The chain recombines TRBV4-1 with TRBJ1-3, with TRBD1 identical over 7 bases. The CDR3 contains 16 residues. Unmatched junction bases numbered 8, after V lost 3 bases and J lost 3 bases. Germline-derived CDR1 and CDR2 are MGHRA and YSYEKL. CDR3 sequence: CASSQEGAGRGNTIYF. The DNA for the CDR3 is TGCGCCAGCAGCCAGGAGGGGGCAGGTCGTGGAAACACCATATATTTT.

This sequence joins TRBV4-3 and TRBJ1-1; the D gene is possibly TRBD1 (5 bases). Between the trimmed V and J ends, which lost 5 bases and 13 bases, there was a span of 20 bases. The CDR3 extends over 13 amino acids. The germline CDR1 and CDR2 sequences are LGHNA and YSLEER. The CDR3 nucleotides read TGCGCCAGCAGCTCAACTACAGGTTATGAGCTTTTCTTT. Protein product: CASSSTTGYELFF.

The J gene is TRBJ1-1, the V gene TRBV29-1; 8 bases agree with TRBD1. The CDR3 totals 11 residues. The J segment lost 11 bases and the V segment lost 8 bases, leaving 10 bases of the junction unmatched. Germline V gives CDR1 SQVTM, CDR2 ANQGSEA. Written as DNA, the CDR3 is TGCAGCTTCAACAGGGGGGTCGTGGCTTTCTTT. Protein product: CSFNRGVVAFF. The entire variable domain, with the rest obtained from reference TRBV29-1 and TRBJ1-1, is as follows: SAVISQKPSRDICQRGTSLTIQCQVDSQVTMMFWYRQQPGQSLTLIATANQGSEATYESGFVIDKFPISRPNLTFSTLTVSNMSPEDSSIYLCSFNRGVVAFFGQGTRLTVV.

The rearrangement uses TRBV4-2 and TRBJ1-2; TRBD1 is a possible D gene (6 bases). Deletions cut 1 base from V and 7 bases from J, with 13 bases between. Germline CDR1 and CDR2: LGHNA and YNFKEQ. This CDR3 comprises 14 residues. The DNA for the CDR3 is TGTGCCAGCAGCCAAGGCGGGGGGCTGATTGGCTACACCTTC. Protein product: CASSQGGGLIGYTF.

V and J are TRBV25-1 and TRBJ1-2; D might be TRBD1 (5 bases). The CDR3 has 12 residues. The germline V gene encodes CDR1 MGHDK and CDR2 SYGVNS. The ends were cut back, 1 base at V and 7 bases at J, with 7 bases in the middle. CDR3 nucleotide sequence: TGTGCCAGCAGTGAATCGCAGGGTGGCTACACCTTC. It yields the protein CASSESQGGYTF.

The rearrangement links TRBV4-3 to TRBJ1-2; 11 nucleotides agree with TRBD1. The germline V gene has CDR1 LGHNA and CDR2 YSLEER. After removal of 1 base from V and 5 bases from J, the junction contained 9 bases not matched to a gene. The CDR3 is 17 residues long. The CDR3 spells CASSQGFAGTGGYGYTF. The CDR3 DNA sequence: TGCGCCAGCAGCCAAGGGTTTGCCGGGACAGGGGGTTATGGCTACACCTTC.